This T cell receptor beta chain was found in a study of Ad26.COV2.S vaccination and SARS-CoV-2 variants. The data were produced by immunoSEQ multiplex PCR, yet TCRdb's version contains in-frame clones alone and is incomplete. Of 350,000 to 500,000 clones in the sample, about 90% were seen once. Overall study results and limits: Among vaccine recipients, spike-specific TCR breadth exceeded that of placebo recipients.

The V and J ends lost 5 bases and 4 bases, in that order; junction bases with no gene match: 7. The CDR3 is 16 residues long. The germline V gene encodes CDR1 SGHTA and CDR2 FQGNSA. About this clone itself: Its antigen is currently unknown.

Treatment: some 20 received Ad26.COV2.S at low or high dose, single or two shots; roughly five received placebo; per-sample allocation not given. Sample collection was performed on day 63 after the first vaccine or placebo injection. The TCR comes from a person aged 18-60 years who received the Ad26.COV2.S COVID-19 vaccine or a placebo. Specimen: peripheral blood, collected in a trial of Ad26.COV2.S vaccine versus placebo. This rearrangement joins TRBV7-2 to TRBJ2-3; 12 positions agree with TRBD2. CDR3 in amino acids: CASSTRLAGVADTQYF. CDR3 DNA: TGTGCCAGCAGCACCCGACTAGCGGGAGTGGCAGATACGCAGTATTTT.